The 32 T cell receptor beta chains below were found in one sample sequenced in a study of shared clonotypes between healthy human individuals (dated by TCRdb to the early 2020s). CD8 naive samples were obtained by positive selection for CCR7 among CD45RO-negative cells, yielding a CD45RA+CCR7+ population from which TemRA cells were excluded. Libraries were constructed by the immunoSEQ multiplex PCR assay. Here the immuneACCESS table is served through TCRdb, limited to in-frame sequences with V and J called. Missing clones are a known gap in these copies; in checked studies unresolved V genes cover under half, and the rest lacks a known reason. This sample comprises about 600,000 clones, nearly 97% of them detected only once. Around 0.11% of the sample is taken by the ten largest. The sample comprised naive CD8+ T cells sorted from blood. The cell subset or site label on this specimen signifies: CD45RA+CCR7+. The receptors were gathered from a woman in her twenties or thirties in good health.

V usage is TRBV4-1 and J usage is TRBJ2-7, with no clear D. Trimming cost V 1 base and J 5 bases, with 3 bases left between them. This CDR3 is 11 amino acids long. Germline V gene data show CDR1 as MGHRA and CDR2 as YSYEKL. The CDR3 DNA follows: TGCGCCAGCAGCCAAGGGCACGAGCAGTACTTC. Translating it yields CASSQGHEQYF.

The genes are TRBV7-9 and TRBJ2-2, with 11 bases lining up with TRBD2. There are 16 residues in the CDR3. CDR1 is SEHNR and CDR2 is FQNEAQ in the germline V gene (reference sequence). The junction had 3 bases not matched to a gene; V was cut back by 3 bases and J by 3 bases. CDR3: CASSFTSGSYTGELFF. CDR3 bases: TGTGCCAGCAGCTTCACTAGCGGGAGTTACACCGGGGAGCTGTTTTTT.

The chain links TRBV10-3 to TRBJ2-1; no clear D gene. The CDR3 length is 14 residues. Germline CDR1 and CDR2: ENHRY and SYGVKD. CDR3 sequence reads: CAGSGGGSYNEQFF. The CDR3 DNA is TGTGCAGGATCGGGCGGTGGCTCCTACAATGAGCAGTTCTTC.

The count of this clone is one. V and J are TRBV27 and TRBJ1-4; unclear D gene. The V gene lost 1 base and the J gene lost 8 bases, with 11 bases spanning the gap. The CDR3 runs 14 residues. Germline CDR1 and CDR2: MNHEY and SMNVEV (reference sequence). The chain's CDR3 is CASSLYSSGEKLFF. The CDR3 coding sequence is TGTGCCAGCAGTTTATACAGCTCGGGAGAAAAACTGTTTTTT.

The chain is built from TRBV23-1 and TRBJ2-3; 7 bases map to TRBD1. TRBV23-1 is recorded as an ORF, its role being uncertain. The CDR3 consists of 16 residues. Trimming took 4 bases from V and 0 from J; bases not matched to a gene: 7. CDR3 bases: TGCGCCAGCAGTCGTCCCGGGACAGAAAGCACAGATACGCAGTATTTT. Protein: CASSRPGTESTDTQYF.

Notes on this clone: Within the sample, other DNA sequences also encode this same CDR3. V gene TRBV7-9 combines with J gene TRBJ1-2; perhaps TRBD1 as D (5 bases). From germline, CDR1 is SEHNR and CDR2 FQNEAQ (reference sequence). This CDR3 is 14 amino acids long. Trimming removed 2 bases at V and 3 bases at J, with 10 bases between. This CDR3 reads CASSLLGGDYGYTF. In DNA form, the CDR3 reads TGTGCCAGCAGCTTATTGGGGGGAGACTATGGCTACACCTTC.

This chain joins TRBV27 and TRBJ1-6; D perhaps matches TRBD1 (5 bases). The CDR3 has 12 residues. Germline V gives CDR1 MNHEY, CDR2 SMNVEV (reference sequence). Trimming left V 5 bases short and J 11 bases short, with 10 bases between. CDR3 in DNA: TGTGCCAGCAGTGCCCAGGGTACACCCCTCCACTTT. Translation gives CASSAQGTPLHF.

The chain couples TRBV20-1 to TRBJ2-1, with D uncertain. Trimming removed 3 bases from V and 15 bases from J, with 12 bases in between. CDR3 length: 10 residues. Looked up from germline, CDR1 is DFQATT and CDR2 is SNEGSKA (reference sequence). DNA for the CDR3: TGCAGTGCTAGTCCCGGAGTTTCGTTCTTC. Its protein is CSASPGVSFF.

The chain joins TRBV2 to TRBJ1-1; the D is unclear. The CDR3 is made up of 15 amino acids. Germline V gives CDR1 SNHLY, CDR2 FYNNEI. V was shortened by 7 bases and J by 0 bases, with 15 bases between the two germline ends. This CDR3 reads CASTEYHSMNTEAFF. The CDR3 bases are TGTGCCAGCACCGAGTACCACAGCATGAACACTGAAGCTTTCTTT.

The chain carries TRBV7-9 and TRBJ2-7; D may correspond to TRBD1 or TRBD2 (5 bases each). Germline V CDR1 and CDR2: SEHNR, FQNEAQ (reference sequence). This CDR3 region has 14 residues. Trimming pared 10 bases from V and 5 bases from J, leaving 21 bases between. The CDR3 DNA reads TGTGCCACCGATCCGGGACCCCCGGGAAACGAGCAGTACTTC. Residues: CATDPGPPGNEQYF.

This chain uses TRBV28 with TRBJ2-2; either TRBD1 or TRBD2 may supply D (6 bases each). The ends were cut back, 6 bases at V and 6 bases at J, with 17 bases in the middle. This CDR3 is 15 amino acids long. CDR1 MDHEN and CDR2 SYDVKM come from the germline V gene. CDR3 bases: TGTGCCAGCAGCCTAGAGAGGGGGGCGGCCGGGGAGCTGTTTTTT. Translated, it gives CASSLERGAAGELFF.

The chain uses TRBV25-1 and TRBJ2-5; 9 bases are a match to TRBD1. The trim removed 6 bases at V and 5 bases at J, leaving 7 bases unmatched. The CDR3 is 14 residues long. CDR1 MGHDK and CDR2 SYGVNS come from the germline V gene. The CDR3 is CASSERDREETQYF. CDR3 DNA sequence: TGTGCCAGCAGCGAGCGGGACAGGGAGGAGACCCAGTACTTC. Together with reference TRBV25-1 and TRBJ2-5, the CDR3 gives the full variable domain: EADIYQTPRYLVIGTGKKITLECSQTMGHDKMYWYQQDPGMELHLIHYSYGVNSTEKGDLSSESTVSRIRTEHFPLTLESARPSHTSQYLCASSERDREETQYFGPGTRLLVL.

The J gene is TRBJ2-5, the V gene TRBV19; D call uncertain. With the DNA end fitting TRBJ2-7 better, the J assignment may be wrong. Germline CDR1 is LNHDA and CDR2 is SQIVND (reference sequence). The CDR3 loop spans 15 amino acids. The CDR3 DNA reads as TGTGCCAGTAGTTCCCCCCGGAATAACTCCTACGAGCAGTACTTC. Protein product: CASSSPRNNSYEQYF.

The chain couples TRBV5-6 to TRBJ2-2; D remains ambiguous. Trimming removed 0 bases from V and 6 bases from J, with 15 bases in between. The CDR3 runs 16 residues. Germline CDR1 and CDR2: SGHDT and YYEEEE. CDR3 nucleotide sequence: TGTGCCAGCAGCTTGGCGGCTAGTCCTTTCCCCGGGGAGCTGTTTTTT. This gives the protein CASSLAASPFPGELFF. The full variable domain, rest sourced from reference TRBV5-6 and TRBJ2-2, is DAGVTQSPTHLIKTRGQQVTLRCSPKSGHDTVSWYQQALGQGPQFIFQYYEEEERQRGNFPDRFSGHQFPNYSSELNVNALLLGDSALYLCASSLAASPFPGELFFGEGSRLTVL.

The J gene is TRBJ1-1, the V gene TRBV27, with D perhaps matching TRBD1 (6 bases). Germline CDR1 is MNHEY and CDR2 is SMNVEV (reference sequence). Trimming shortened V by 3 bases and J by 0 bases, and 11 bases separated the two germline ends. This CDR3 has 15 amino acids. For the CDR3, the DNA is TGTGCCAGCAGTTTGGTAGGGGGGATGAACACTGAAGCTTTCTTT. Translating gives CASSLVGGMNTEAFF.

The J gene is TRBJ1-2, the V gene TRBV25-1, with D possibly matching TRBD1 (6 bases). CDR1 and CDR2 from the germline V gene are MGHDK and SYGVNS. CDR3 length: 15 amino acids. V was shortened by 1 base and J by 4 bases, with 13 bases between the two germline ends. The CDR3 DNA follows: TGTGCCAGCAGTGAATCTAGAGGGGGGAGCTATGGCTACACCTTC. The encoded protein is CASSESRGGSYGYTF.

Written as DNA, the CDR3 is TGTGCCAGCTCGTCGGGCTCCTACAATGAGCAGTTCTTC. It is translated as CASSSGSYNEQFF. The chain carries TRBV5-4 and TRBJ2-1; D not certain. The CDR3 sequence is 13 residues long. The germline CDR1 and CDR2 sequences are SGHNT and YYREEE (reference sequence). Trimming cost V 7 bases and J 0 bases, with 8 bases left between them.

The chain uses TRBV7-9 and TRBJ2-3, with 10 bases matching TRBD1. CDR1 and CDR2 (germline): SEHNR, FQNEAQ (reference sequence). V lost 2 bases to trimming and J lost 6 bases; unmatched junction nucleotides: 5. CDR3 length: 15 amino acids. This CDR3 is CASSLTGQGVDTQYF. DNA for the CDR3: TGTGCCAGCAGCTTAACCGGACAGGGGGTTGATACGCAGTATTTT.

The chain recombines TRBV7-8 with TRBJ2-3; D remains unclear. The CDR3 runs 18 residues. Germline CDR1 and CDR2: SGHVS and FQNEAQ. Trimming shortened V by 1 base and J by 0 bases, and 17 bases separated the two germline ends. CDR3 region: CASSLVMVGDFSTDTQYF. The CDR3 DNA sequence: TGTGCCAGCAGCTTAGTAATGGTCGGCGACTTTAGCACAGATACGCAGTATTTT.

The chain joins TRBV19 to TRBJ1-1; D call uncertain. The CDR3 is made up of 15 amino acids. The V end lost 0 bases, the J end lost 5 bases, and 13 bases lay between the germline ends. CDR1 and CDR2 (germline): LNHDA, SQIVND (reference sequence). CDR3 protein: CASSIDGPGATEAFF. The DNA for the CDR3 is TGTGCCAGTAGTATAGATGGGCCGGGAGCGACTGAAGCTTTCTTT.

The CDR3 region is CASSQVLAGFEQYF. CDR3 coding DNA: TGCGCCAGCAGCCAAGTACTAGCTGGCTTCGAGCAGTACTTC. The genes are TRBV4-1 and TRBJ2-7; a weak D match, TRBD2 (6 bases). The CDR3 loop spans 14 amino acids. The germline V gene has CDR1 MGHRA and CDR2 YSYEKL. V lost 1 base and J lost 6, with 13 bases in between.

V usage is TRBV5-1 and J usage is TRBJ2-5, with D hard to call. The V end was cut by 7 bases, the J end by 2 bases, with 9 bases between. The CDR3 spans 12 residues. The germline CDR1 and CDR2 sequences are SGHRS and YFSETQ. CDR3 sequence: CASADLQETQYF. CDR3 sequence (DNA): TGCGCCAGCGCCGACTTACAAGAGACCCAGTACTTC.

This clone was picked up one time. The rearrangement uses TRBV6-1 and TRBJ1-5, with TRBD1 as a possible D gene (5 bases). The CDR3 extends over 14 amino acids. Germline CDR1 is MNHNS and CDR2 is SASEGT. V was pared by 2 bases and J by 3 bases, with 8 bases between. CDR3: CASSEQGFNQPQHF. The CDR3 DNA is TGTGCCAGCAGTGAACAGGGATTCAATCAGCCCCAGCATTTT.

In DNA form, the CDR3 reads TGTGCCAGCAGCTCAGGGCCGGGACAGGTCGCAGACGAGCAGTACTTC. Protein: CASSSGPGQVADEQYF. The gene calls are TRBV27 and TRBJ2-7, with TRBD1 matching 8 bases. CDR1 and CDR2 from the germline V gene are MNHEY and SMNVEV (reference sequence). This CDR3 spans 16 amino acids. V was clipped by 6 bases and J by 5 bases; unmatched bases: 15.

The V call is TRBV6-5, the J call TRBJ2-1, with 7 bases matching TRBD2. This CDR3 comprises 16 residues. Germline CDR1 is MNHEY and CDR2 is SVGAGI. The V segment lost 1 base and the J segment 7 bases; nucleotides outside the gene matches: 10. Here the CDR3 DNA reads TGTGCCAGCAGTTACTGGTCGGCCCTCGGGGGGAATGAGCAGTTCTTC. Amino acid sequence: CASSYWSALGGNEQFF.

This rearrangement joins TRBV5-8 to TRBJ2-5, with D maybe TRBD1 (6 bases). The germline V and J ends were trimmed by 1 base and 1 base, with 14 bases remaining between them. The CDR3 spans 16 residues. Per germline, CDR1 SGHTS and CDR2 YDEGEE. The CDR3 loop is CASSLWDTRIQETQYF. CDR3 DNA sequence: TGTGCCAGCAGCTTGTGGGACACCAGAATCCAAGAGACCCAGTACTTC.

The V gene is TRBV19, the J gene TRBJ1-1, with D maybe TRBD1 (6 bases). CDR3 length: 16 residues. V was pared by 7 bases and J by 3 bases, with 21 bases between. The germline V gene encodes CDR1 LNHDA and CDR2 SQIVND (reference sequence). The CDR3 reads CASKGMTGGRDTEAFF. Here the CDR3 DNA reads TGTGCCAGTAAGGGGATGACAGGAGGTCGGGACACTGAAGCTTTCTTT. Full variable domain (rest looked up from reference TRBV19 and TRBJ1-1): DGGITQSPKYLFRKEGQNVTLSCEQNLNHDAMYWYRQDPGQGLRLIYYSQIVNDFQKGDIAEGYSVSREKKESFPLTVTSAQKNPTAFYLCASKGMTGGRDTEAFFGQGTRLTVV.

The chain is built from TRBV9 and TRBJ2-7; D remains ambiguous. V was trimmed by 0 bases and J by 3 bases, leaving 7 bases between them. Germline V gene data show CDR1 as SGDLS and CDR2 as YYNGEE. The CDR3 extends over 13 amino acids. CDR3 loop: CASSVGPSYEQYF. The CDR3 bases are TGTGCCAGCAGCGTAGGTCCCAGCTACGAGCAGTACTTC.

This clone occurred a few times. The chain couples TRBV5-6 to TRBJ2-1; D ambiguous. The CDR3 has 12 residues. The germline V gene has CDR1 SGHDT and CDR2 YYEEEE. The germline V and J ends were trimmed by 1 base and 8 bases, with 7 bases remaining between them. CDR3 nucleotides: TGTGCCAGCAGCTTGCGGTGGGATGAGCAGTTCTTC. It specifies CASSLRWDEQFF.

CDR3 amino acids: CASSEVGGEETQYF. The CDR3 region has the DNA TGCGCCAGCAGTGAGGTGGGGGGAGAAGAGACCCAGTACTTC. V and J are TRBV10-1 and TRBJ2-5; possibly TRBD2 for D (6 bases). The CDR3 sequence is 14 residues long. V lost 2 bases, J lost 3 bases, and 10 bases lay in between. CDR1 is WNHNN, CDR2 SYGVQD, per germline (reference sequence).

The J gene is TRBJ2-5, the V gene TRBV13; the match to TRBD2 covers 7 bases. This CDR3 has 14 amino acids. V lost 6 bases to trimming and J lost 4 bases; unmatched junction nucleotides: 8. Germline-derived CDR1 and CDR2 are PRHDT and FYEKMQ (reference sequence). The CDR3 reads CASSDAREAETQYF. For the CDR3, the DNA is TGTGCCAGCAGTGACGCTCGGGAGGCAGAGACCCAGTACTTC.

The chain combines TRBV29-1 with TRBJ2-1; 9 bases map to TRBD1. Trimming cost V 8 bases and J 6 bases; bases outside gene matches: 11. Per the germline V gene, CDR1 is SQVTM and CDR2 is ANQGSEA. The CDR3 length is 14 residues. The CDR3 DNA is TGCAGCAGCGACCGGGACAGGGTCGTCAATGAGCAGTTCTTC. This codes for CSSDRDRVVNEQFF.